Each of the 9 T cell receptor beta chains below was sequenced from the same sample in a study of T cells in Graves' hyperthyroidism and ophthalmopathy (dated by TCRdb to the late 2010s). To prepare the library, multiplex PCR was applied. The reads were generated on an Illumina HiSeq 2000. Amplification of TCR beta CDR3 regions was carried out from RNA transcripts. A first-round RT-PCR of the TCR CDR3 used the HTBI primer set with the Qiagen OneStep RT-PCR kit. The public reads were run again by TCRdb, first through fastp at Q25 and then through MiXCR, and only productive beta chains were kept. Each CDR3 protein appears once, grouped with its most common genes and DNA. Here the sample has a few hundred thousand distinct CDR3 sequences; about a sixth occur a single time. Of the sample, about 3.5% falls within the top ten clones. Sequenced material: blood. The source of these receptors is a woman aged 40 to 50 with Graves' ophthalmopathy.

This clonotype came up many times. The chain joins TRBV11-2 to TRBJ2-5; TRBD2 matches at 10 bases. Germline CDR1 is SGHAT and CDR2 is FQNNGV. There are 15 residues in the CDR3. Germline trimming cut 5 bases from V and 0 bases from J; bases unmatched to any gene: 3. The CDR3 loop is CASSPGLANQETQYF. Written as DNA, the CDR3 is TGTGCCAGCAGCCCGGGACTAGCGAACCAAGAGACCCAGTACTTC.

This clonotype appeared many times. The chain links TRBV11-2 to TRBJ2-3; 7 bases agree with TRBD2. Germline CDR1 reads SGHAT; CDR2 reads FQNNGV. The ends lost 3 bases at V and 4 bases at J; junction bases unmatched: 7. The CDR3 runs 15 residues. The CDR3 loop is CASSFTRGGADTQYF. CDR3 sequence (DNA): TGTGCCAGCAGCTTTACTAGGGGAGGGGCAGATACGCAGTATTTT.

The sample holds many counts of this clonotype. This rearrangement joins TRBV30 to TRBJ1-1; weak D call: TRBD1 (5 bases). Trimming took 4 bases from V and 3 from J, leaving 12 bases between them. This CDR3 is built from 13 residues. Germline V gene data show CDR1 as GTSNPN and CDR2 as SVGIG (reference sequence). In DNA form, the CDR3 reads TGTGCCTGGACAGGGAGGATGGACACTGAAGCTTTCTTT. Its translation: CAWTGRMDTEAFF.

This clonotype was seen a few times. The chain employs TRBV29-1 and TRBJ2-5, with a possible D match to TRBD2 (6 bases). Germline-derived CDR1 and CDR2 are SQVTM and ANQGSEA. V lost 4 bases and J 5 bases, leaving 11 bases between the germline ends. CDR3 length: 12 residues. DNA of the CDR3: TGCAGCGTTGTTATAGGAGGGGAGACCCAGTACTTC. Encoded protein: CSVVIGGETQYF.

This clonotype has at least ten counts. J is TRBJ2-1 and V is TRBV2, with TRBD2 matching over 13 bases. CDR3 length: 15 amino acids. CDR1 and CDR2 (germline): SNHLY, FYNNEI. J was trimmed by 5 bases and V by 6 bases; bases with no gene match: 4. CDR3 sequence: CASRPGLAGHNEQFF. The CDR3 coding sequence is TGTGCCAGCAGGCCGGGACTAGCGGGACACAATGAGCAGTTCTTC.

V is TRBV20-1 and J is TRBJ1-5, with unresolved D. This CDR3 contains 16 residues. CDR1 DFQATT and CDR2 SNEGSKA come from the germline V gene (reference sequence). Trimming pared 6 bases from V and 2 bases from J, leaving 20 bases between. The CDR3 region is CSARREDLVGNQPQHF. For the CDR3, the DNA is TGCAGTGCCAGACGGGAAGACCTGGTGGGCAATCAGCCCCAGCATTTT.

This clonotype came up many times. CDR3 DNA sequence: TGTGCCTGGAACTCCCGGCTCCTTTCCCGGGACTACGAGCAGTACTTC. It is translated as CAWNSRLLSRDYEQYF. The V call is TRBV30, the J call TRBJ2-7; D perhaps matches TRBD2 (5 bases). Germline V CDR1 and CDR2: GTSNPN, SVGIG (reference sequence). This CDR3 spans 16 amino acids. V was pared by 4 bases and J by 3 bases, with 22 bases between.

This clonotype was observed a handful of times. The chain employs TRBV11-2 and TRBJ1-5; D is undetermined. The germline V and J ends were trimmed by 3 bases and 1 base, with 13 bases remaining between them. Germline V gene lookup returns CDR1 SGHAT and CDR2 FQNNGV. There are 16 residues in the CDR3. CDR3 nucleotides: TGTGCCAGCAGCTTTTCCCGGGAGTGGAGCAATCAGCCCCAGCATTTT. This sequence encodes CASSFSREWSNQPQHF.

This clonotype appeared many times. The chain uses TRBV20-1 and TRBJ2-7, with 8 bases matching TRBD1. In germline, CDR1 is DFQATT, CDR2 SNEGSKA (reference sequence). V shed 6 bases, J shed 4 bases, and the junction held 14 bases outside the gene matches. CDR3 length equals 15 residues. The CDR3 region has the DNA TGCAGTGCCAAAACTGGACAGGGTAGAATATACGAGCAGTACTTC. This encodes CSAKTGQGRIYEQYF.